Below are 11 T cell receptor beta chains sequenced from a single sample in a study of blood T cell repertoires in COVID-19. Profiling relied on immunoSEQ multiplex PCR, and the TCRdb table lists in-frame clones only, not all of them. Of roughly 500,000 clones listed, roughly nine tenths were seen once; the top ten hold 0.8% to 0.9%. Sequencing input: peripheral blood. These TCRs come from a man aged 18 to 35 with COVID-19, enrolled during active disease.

In nucleotides, the CDR3 is TGTGCCAGTAGTCTAATCCATTCGGGACAGGGAACGTCCGGCTACACCTTC. Translation gives CASSLIHSGQGTSGYTF. The chain is built from TRBV19 and TRBJ1-2, with TRBD1 matching 9 bases. This CDR3 spans 17 amino acids. V lost 5 bases to trimming and J lost 8 bases; unmatched junction nucleotides: 18. Germline V gene lookup returns CDR1 LNHDA and CDR2 SQIVND (reference sequence). The full variable domain, completed using reference TRBV19 and TRBJ1-2, is DGGITQSPKYLFRKEGQNVTLSCEQNLNHDAMYWYRQDPGQGLRLIYYSQIVNDFQKGDIAEGYSVSREKKESFPLTVTSAQKNPTAFYLCASSLIHSGQGTSGYTFGSGTRLTVV.

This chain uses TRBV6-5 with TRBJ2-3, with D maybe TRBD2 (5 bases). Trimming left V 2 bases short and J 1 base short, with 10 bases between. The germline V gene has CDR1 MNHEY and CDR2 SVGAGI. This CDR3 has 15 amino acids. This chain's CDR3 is CASSYTAGRTDTQYF. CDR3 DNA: TGTGCCAGCAGTTACACGGCGGGTCGCACAGATACGCAGTATTTT.

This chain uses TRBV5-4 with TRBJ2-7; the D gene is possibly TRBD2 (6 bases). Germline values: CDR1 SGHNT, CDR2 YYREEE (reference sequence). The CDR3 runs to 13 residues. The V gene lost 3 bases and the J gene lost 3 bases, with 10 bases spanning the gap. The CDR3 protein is CASSWGLNYEQYF. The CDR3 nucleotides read TGTGCCAGCAGCTGGGGACTGAACTACGAGCAGTACTTC.

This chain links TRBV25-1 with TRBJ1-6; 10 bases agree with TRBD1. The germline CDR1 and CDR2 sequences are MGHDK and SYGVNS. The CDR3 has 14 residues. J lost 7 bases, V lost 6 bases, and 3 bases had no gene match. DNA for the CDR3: TGTGCCAGCAGGGGACAGGGGAGAAATTCACCCCTCCACTTT. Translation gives CASRGQGRNSPLHF.

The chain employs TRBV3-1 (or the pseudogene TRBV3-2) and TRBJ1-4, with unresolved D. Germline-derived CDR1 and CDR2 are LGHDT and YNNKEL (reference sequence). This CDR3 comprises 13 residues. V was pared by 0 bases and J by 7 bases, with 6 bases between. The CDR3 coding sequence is TGTGCCAGCAGCCAAGATGGGCCTGAAAAACTGTTTTTT. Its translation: CASSQDGPEKLFF.

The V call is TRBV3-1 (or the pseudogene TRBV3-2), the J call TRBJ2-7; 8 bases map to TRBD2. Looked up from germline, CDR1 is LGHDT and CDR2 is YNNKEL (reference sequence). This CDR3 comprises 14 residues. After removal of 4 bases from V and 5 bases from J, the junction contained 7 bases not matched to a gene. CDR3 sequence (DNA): TGTGCCAGCAGCCGCCCGGGACTAGTCAACGAGCAGTACTTC. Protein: CASSRPGLVNEQYF.

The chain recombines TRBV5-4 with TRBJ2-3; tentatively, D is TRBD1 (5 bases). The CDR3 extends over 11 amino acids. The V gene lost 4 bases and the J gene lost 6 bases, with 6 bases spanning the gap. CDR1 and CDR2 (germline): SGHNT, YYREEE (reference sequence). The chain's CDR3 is CASSAGDTQYF. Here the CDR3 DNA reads TGTGCCAGCAGCGCAGGGGATACGCAGTATTTT.

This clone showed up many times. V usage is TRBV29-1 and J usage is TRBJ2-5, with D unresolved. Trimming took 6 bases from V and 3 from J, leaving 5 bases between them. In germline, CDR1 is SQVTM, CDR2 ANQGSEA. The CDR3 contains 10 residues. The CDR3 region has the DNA TGCAGCGTCGCAGAAGAGACCCAGTACTTC. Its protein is CSVAEETQYF. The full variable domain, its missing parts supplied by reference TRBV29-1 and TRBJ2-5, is SAVISQKPSRDICQRGTSLTIQCQVDSQVTMMFWYRQQPGQSLTLIATANQGSEATYESGFVIDKFPISRPNLTFSTLTVSNMSPEDSSIYLCSVAEETQYFGPGTRLLVL.

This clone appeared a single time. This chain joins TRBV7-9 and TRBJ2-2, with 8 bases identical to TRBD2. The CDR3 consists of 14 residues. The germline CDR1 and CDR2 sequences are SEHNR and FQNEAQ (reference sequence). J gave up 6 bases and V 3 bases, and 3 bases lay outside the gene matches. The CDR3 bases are TGTGCCAGCAGCTTTGGACTAGCAGCCGGGGAGCTGTTTTTT. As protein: CASSFGLAAGELFF.

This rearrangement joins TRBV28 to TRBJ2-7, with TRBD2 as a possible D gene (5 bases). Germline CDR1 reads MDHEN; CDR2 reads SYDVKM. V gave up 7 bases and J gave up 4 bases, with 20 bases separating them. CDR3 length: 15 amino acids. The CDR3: CASKVVRGAMYEQYF. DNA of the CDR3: TGTGCCAGCAAAGTTGTACGGGGAGCTATGTACGAGCAGTACTTC.

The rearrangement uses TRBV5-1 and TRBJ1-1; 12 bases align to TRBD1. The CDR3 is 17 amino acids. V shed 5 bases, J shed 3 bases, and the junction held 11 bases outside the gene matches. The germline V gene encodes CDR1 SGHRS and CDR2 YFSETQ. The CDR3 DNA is TGCGCCAGCAGTCCCGCCGGGACAGGGGGCGCAGACACTGAAGCTTTCTTT. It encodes CASSPAGTGGADTEAFF.